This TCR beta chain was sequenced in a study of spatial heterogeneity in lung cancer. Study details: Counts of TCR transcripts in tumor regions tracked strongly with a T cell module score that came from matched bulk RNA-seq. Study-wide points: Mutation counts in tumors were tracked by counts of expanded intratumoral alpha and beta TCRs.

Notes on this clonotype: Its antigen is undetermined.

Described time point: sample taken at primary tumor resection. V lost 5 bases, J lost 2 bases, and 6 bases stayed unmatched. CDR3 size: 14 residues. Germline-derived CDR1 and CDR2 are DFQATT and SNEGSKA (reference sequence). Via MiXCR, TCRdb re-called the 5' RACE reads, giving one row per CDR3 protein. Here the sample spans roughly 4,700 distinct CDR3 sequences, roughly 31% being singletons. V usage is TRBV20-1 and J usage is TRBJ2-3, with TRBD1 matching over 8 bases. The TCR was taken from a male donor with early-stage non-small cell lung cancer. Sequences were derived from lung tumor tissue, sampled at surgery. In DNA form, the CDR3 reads TGCAGTGCTCAGAGACAGGGGATCACAGATACGCAGTATTTT. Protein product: CSAQRQGITDTQYF.